The 8 T cell receptor beta chains presented below share a single source sample, sequenced in a study of persistence of HIV-infected CD4 T cells. The immunoSEQ assay was version 4, run in survey mode. Sequenced by immunoSEQ multiplex PCR; TCRdb stores in-frame clones only, minus some. The sample records about 60,000 clones, over 60% being singletons. These receptors are not linked to any known antigen. An overlapping HIV-1 Gag peptide pool stimulated these cells at approximately 0.91 ug/peptide/mL. CD40L-negative CD69-negative CD45RO-high memory CD4+ T cells were sorted as populations depleted of antigen-responding cells. The specimen was CD4+ T cells sorted from PBMCs after approximately 18-hour stimulation, collected from a patient who received antiretroviral therapy. These receptors originate from an adult man with HIV who was CMV-seropositive.

This chain uses TRBV19 with TRBJ1-4, with D perhaps TRBD1 (6 bases). Trimming took off 5 bases at V and 4 bases at J, with 11 bases between the two ends. The germline V gene has CDR1 LNHDA and CDR2 SQIVND (reference sequence). This CDR3 contains 14 residues. CDR3 DNA sequence: TGTGCCAGTAGTGCGGGACATCTTAATGAAAAACTGTTTTTT. Its protein is CASSAGHLNEKLFF.

The CDR3 region is CATSAIAQGGNEQFF. The DNA of the CDR3 is TGTGCCACCAGTGCCATAGCACAGGGGGGCAATGAGCAGTTCTTC. The V call is TRBV24-1, the J call TRBJ2-1, with TRBD1 matching over 8 bases. Per germline, CDR1 KGHDR and CDR2 SFDVKD. The ends lost 5 bases at V and 6 bases at J; junction bases unmatched: 8. CDR3 length: 15 residues.

The chain links TRBV3-1 (or the pseudogene TRBV3-2) to TRBJ2-3; D gene unclear. The CDR3 spans 13 residues. Germline V lookup: CDR1 LGHDT, CDR2 YNNKEL (reference sequence). Trimming took 4 bases from V and 3 from J, leaving 8 bases between them. CDR3 bases: TGTGCCAGCAGCCCCTCCCGGACAGATACGCAGTATTTT. This gives the protein CASSPSRTDTQYF.

The V and J genes are TRBV5-4 and TRBJ2-2; 7 bases line up with TRBD1. With 4 bases clipped from V and 4 bases from J, the junction kept 7 bases outside the gene matches. The CDR3 is made up of 15 amino acids. Germline-derived CDR1 and CDR2 are SGHNT and YYREEE (reference sequence). CDR3 amino acids: CASSPRQGSTGELFF. The CDR3 DNA is TGTGCCAGCAGCCCGCGACAGGGATCCACCGGGGAGCTGTTTTTT.

The rearrangement uses TRBV18 and TRBJ1-5; D gene ambiguous. CDR1 is KGHSH and CDR2 is LQKENI in the germline V gene. The CDR3 loop spans 13 amino acids. Trimming removed 3 bases from V and 7 bases from J, with 10 bases in between. In DNA form, the CDR3 reads TGTGCCAGCTCACCCGCCCCCAGCCAGCCCCAGCATTTT. Translating gives CASSPAPSQPQHF.

V and J are TRBV20-1 and TRBJ2-7; weak D call: TRBD2 (6 bases). Germline lookup yields CDR1 DFQATT and CDR2 SNEGSKA (reference sequence). V gave up 4 bases and J gave up 7 bases, with 11 bases separating them. The CDR3 is 11 amino acids. This chain's CDR3 is CSAMDYPEQYF. CDR3 sequence (DNA): TGCAGTGCTATGGACTACCCGGAGCAGTACTTC.

The J gene is TRBJ2-7, the V gene TRBV10-2, with D possibly TRBD1 on 6 matching bases. This CDR3 comprises 12 residues. Trimming removed 6 bases from V and 0 bases from J, with 6 bases in between. CDR1 WSHSY and CDR2 SAAADI come from the germline V gene. The CDR3 bases are TGCGCCAGCAGGGACAGCTCCTACGAGCAGTACTTC. Protein: CASRDSSYEQYF.

The chain employs TRBV5-1 and TRBJ2-7, with 7 bases that match TRBD1. CDR3 length: 15 amino acids. The germline CDR1 and CDR2 sequences are SGHRS and YFSETQ. J gave up 0 bases and V 5 bases, and 8 bases lay outside the gene matches. This CDR3 is CASRERGDSSYEQYF. CDR3 coding DNA: TGCGCCAGCAGAGAACGAGGGGACAGCTCCTACGAGCAGTACTTC.